This T cell receptor beta chain is from a study of human T cells and chemical hapten exposure. About the research overall: DPC at 0.01% went onto the upper back in patch tests, read at 6 days. Study-level points and caveats: High-frequency TCRs, those above 1 in 1000, stayed the same after DPC sensitization. Healthy individuals' immune responses may differ from those of donors, who had alopecia. Expanded TCRs produced significantly more large CDR3 similarity clusters than controls did.

The time point is: patch test 1, 2 weeks after DPC sensitization. Indicated treatment: therapeutic diphenylcyclopropenone sensitization with weekly scalp DPC. This clonotype was seen many times. Its antigen remains unidentified. Each CDR3 protein is one row after TCRdb ran MiXCR on the RACE reads. The data show about 110,000 distinct CDR3 sequences, approximately 11% seen once. The CDR3 is 16 residues long. Looked up from germline, CDR1 is MNHEY and CDR2 is SVGEGT. V gave up 6 bases and J gave up 0 bases; unmatched junction bases: 8. The chain links TRBV6-2 or TRBV6-3 to TRBJ2-5; 9 bases match TRBD2. This receptor was taken from a woman aged 40 to 50 with alopecia areata. Some clones in this sample may be carry-over from other donors' samples. The sample here was whole blood, taken in connection with sensitization to the hapten diphenylcyclopropenone (DPC). CDR3 in amino acids: CASSRPTSGYQETQYF. The CDR3 DNA sequence: TGTGCCAGCAGCCGACCGACTAGCGGATACCAAGAGACCCAGTACTTC.